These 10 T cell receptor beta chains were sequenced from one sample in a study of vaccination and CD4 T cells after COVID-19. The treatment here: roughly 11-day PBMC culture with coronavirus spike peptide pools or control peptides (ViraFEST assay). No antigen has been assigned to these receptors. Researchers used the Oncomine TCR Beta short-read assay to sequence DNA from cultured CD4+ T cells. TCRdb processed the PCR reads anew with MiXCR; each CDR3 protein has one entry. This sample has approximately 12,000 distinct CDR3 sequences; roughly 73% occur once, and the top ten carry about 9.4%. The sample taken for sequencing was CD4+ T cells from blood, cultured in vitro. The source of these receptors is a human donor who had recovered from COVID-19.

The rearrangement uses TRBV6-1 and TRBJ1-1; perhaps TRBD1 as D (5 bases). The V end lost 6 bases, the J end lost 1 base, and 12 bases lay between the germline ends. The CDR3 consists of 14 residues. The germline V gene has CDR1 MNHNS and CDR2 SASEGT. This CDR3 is CASRKLGENTEAFF. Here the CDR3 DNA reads TGTGCCAGCAGGAAACTAGGGGAGAACACTGAAGCTTTCTTT.

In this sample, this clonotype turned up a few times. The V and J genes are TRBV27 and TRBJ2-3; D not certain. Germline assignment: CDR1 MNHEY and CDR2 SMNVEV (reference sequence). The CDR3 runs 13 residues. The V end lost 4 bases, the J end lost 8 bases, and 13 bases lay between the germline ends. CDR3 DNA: TGTGCCAGCAGTTCCCCTCTACATGGTACGCAGTATTTT. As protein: CASSSPLHGTQYF.

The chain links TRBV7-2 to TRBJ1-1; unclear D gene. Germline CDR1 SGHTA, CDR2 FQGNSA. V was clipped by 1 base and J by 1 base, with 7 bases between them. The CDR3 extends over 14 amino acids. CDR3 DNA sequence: TGTGCCAGCAGCTTAGAAACGTCGAACACTGAAGCTTTCTTT. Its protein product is CASSLETSNTEAFF.

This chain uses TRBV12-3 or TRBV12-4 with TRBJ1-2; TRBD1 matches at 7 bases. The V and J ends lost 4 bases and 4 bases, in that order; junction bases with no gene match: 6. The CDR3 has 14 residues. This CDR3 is CASSYGRGPYGYTF. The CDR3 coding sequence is TGTGCCAGCAGTTATGGGAGGGGGCCCTATGGCTACACCTTC.

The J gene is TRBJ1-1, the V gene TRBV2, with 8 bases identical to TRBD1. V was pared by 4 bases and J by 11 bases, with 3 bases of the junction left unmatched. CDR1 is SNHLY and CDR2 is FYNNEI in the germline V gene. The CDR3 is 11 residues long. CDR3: CASSGTGRAFF. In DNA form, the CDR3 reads TGTGCCAGCAGTGGGACAGGGAGGGCTTTCTTT. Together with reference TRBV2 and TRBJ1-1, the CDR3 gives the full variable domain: EPEVTQTPSHQVTQMGQEVILRCVPISNHLYFYWYRQILGQKVEFLVSFYNNEISEKSEIFDDQFSVERPDGSNFTLKIRSTKLEDSAMYFCASSGTGRAFFGQGTRLTVV.

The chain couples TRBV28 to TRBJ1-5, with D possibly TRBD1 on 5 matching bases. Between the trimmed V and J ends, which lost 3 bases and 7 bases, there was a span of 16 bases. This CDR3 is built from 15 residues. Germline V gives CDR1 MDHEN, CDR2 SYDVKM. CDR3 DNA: TGTGCCAGCAGTTTCCTCAGGTCTGCAGGGCAGCCCCAGCATTTT. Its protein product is CASSFLRSAGQPQHF.

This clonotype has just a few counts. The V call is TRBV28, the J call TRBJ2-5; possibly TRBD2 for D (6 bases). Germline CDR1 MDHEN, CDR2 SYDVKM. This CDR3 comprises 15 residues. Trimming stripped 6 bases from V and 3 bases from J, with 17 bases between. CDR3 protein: CASSLPSRGKETQYF. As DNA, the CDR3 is TGTGCCAGCAGCCTCCCCTCCCGGGGGAAAGAGACCCAGTACTTC.

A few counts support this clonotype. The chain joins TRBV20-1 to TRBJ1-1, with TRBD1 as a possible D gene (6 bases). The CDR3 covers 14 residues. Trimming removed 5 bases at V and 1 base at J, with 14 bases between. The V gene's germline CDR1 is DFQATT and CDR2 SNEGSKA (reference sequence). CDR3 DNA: TGCAGTGCTCCCCGAGACAGGAGGAACACTGAAGCTTTCTTT. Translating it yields CSAPRDRRNTEAFF.

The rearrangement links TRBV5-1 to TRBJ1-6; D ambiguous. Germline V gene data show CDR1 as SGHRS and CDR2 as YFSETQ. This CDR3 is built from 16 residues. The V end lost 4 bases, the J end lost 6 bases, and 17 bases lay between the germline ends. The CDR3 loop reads CASSPEGPGVNSPLHF. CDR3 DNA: TGCGCCAGCAGCCCTGAAGGACCGGGAGTTAATTCACCCCTCCACTTT. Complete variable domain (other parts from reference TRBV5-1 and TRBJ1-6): KAGVTQTPRYLIKTRGQQVTLSCSPISGHRSVSWYQQTPGQGLQFLFEYFSETQRNKGNFPGRFSGRQFSNSRSEMNVSTLELGDSALYLCASSPEGPGVNSPLHFGNGTRLTVT.

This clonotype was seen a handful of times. The CDR3 sequence is CSARDLRGNQPQHF. The CDR3 region has the DNA TGCAGTGCTAGAGATCTCCGAGGCAATCAGCCCCAGCATTTT. This chain uses TRBV20-1 with TRBJ1-5; D is unresolved. Trimming shortened V by 0 bases and J by 2 bases, and 8 bases separated the two germline ends. The CDR3 consists of 14 residues. Germline CDR1 and CDR2: DFQATT and SNEGSKA (reference sequence).